This T cell receptor (beta chain) is from a study of OX40 agonist ivuxolimab in advanced cancers. Study details: Patients' therapy was ivuxolimab, an antibody that acts as an agonist of OX40 (CD134). General study results and limits: In the 0.1 to 3.0 mg/kg range, CD4+ and CD8+ blood T cells had expanded clonally by week 6. In a subset of nonresponders, normalized T-cell clonal expansion was also low.

Sequenced by immunoSEQ multiplex PCR; TCRdb stores in-frame clones only, minus some. There are 30,000 to 45,000 clones in the sample; almost 85% occur only once, and under 2% lies in the top ten. Collection of blood occurred at baseline, at cycle 4 day 1, and at cycle 7 day 1. As regards this clone: Its antigen remains unknown.

There are 13 residues in the CDR3. V was pared by 7 bases and J by 4 bases, with 5 bases of the junction left unmatched. Germline V gives CDR1 MNHNY, CDR2 SVGAGI (reference sequence). The rearrangement links TRBV6-6 to TRBJ2-3, with 7 positions matching TRBD1. The specimen was CD4+ or CD8+ T cells sorted from blood, collected in a trial of the OX40 agonist ivuxolimab. This TCR came from an adult with an advanced solid tumor such as melanoma, head and neck, liver or kidney cancer. The CDR3 spells CASKEGAPDTQYF. CDR3 DNA: TGTGCCAGCAAAGAGGGGGCGCCAGATACGCAGTATTTT.